The 20 T cell receptor beta chains below were found in one sample sequenced in a study of blood T cell repertoires in COVID-19 (dated by TCRdb to the early 2020s). Library prep was done by the immunoSEQ multiplex PCR assay. TCRdb holds this immuneACCESS table with in-frame rearrangements only. Some clones are missing; in checked studies, unresolved V genes explain under half, and the rest has no known cause. The sample data list around 110,000 clones, and about four fifths of these were observed just once. Over 4% of the sample is held by the ten biggest clonotypes. The sample taken for sequencing was peripheral blood. These receptor sequences come from a man in his 70s with acute or convalescent COVID-19.

The gene calls are TRBV7-2 and TRBJ2-5; TRBD2 agrees at 9 bases. The J segment lost 4 bases and the V segment lost 3 bases, leaving 6 bases of the junction unmatched. This CDR3 has 15 residues. CDR1 is SGHTA and CDR2 is FQGNSA in the germline V gene. CDR3 sequence reads: CASSFQAGGGETQYF. The CDR3 DNA follows: TGTGCCAGCAGCTTTCAAGCGGGGGGAGGAGAGACCCAGTACTTC.

The chain recombines TRBV14 with TRBJ2-3; 7 bases agree with TRBD1. Germline V gene lookup returns CDR1 SGHDN and CDR2 FVKESK. CDR3 length: 17 amino acids. The V and J ends lost 4 bases and 3 bases, in that order; junction bases with no gene match: 13. The CDR3 bases are TGTGCCAGCAGCCCCGGAAGGGGGCGCATTAGTACAGATACGCAGTATTTT. Translated, it gives CASSPGRGRISTDTQYF.

Only one count was recorded for this clone. The J gene is TRBJ1-5, the V gene TRBV19; 8 nucleotides match TRBD1. The J segment lost 4 bases and the V segment lost 3 bases, leaving 11 bases of the junction unmatched. Germline V gives CDR1 LNHDA, CDR2 SQIVND (reference sequence). This CDR3 is 17 amino acids long. The CDR3 nucleotides are TGTGCCAGTAGTATGGAAAACAGGGGGGAGAGGAATCAGCCCCAGCATTTT. Translating gives CASSMENRGERNQPQHF.

The chain carries TRBV19 and TRBJ2-3; a weak D match, TRBD1 (6 bases). CDR1 and CDR2 (germline): LNHDA, SQIVND (reference sequence). With 3 bases removed from V and 6 bases from J, the gap between germline ends came to 22 bases. This CDR3 comprises 17 residues. CDR3 nucleotide sequence: TGTGCCAGTAGTATTCGAGGGGCAGGGGTCAGTTCCGATACGCAGTATTTT. Translated, it gives CASSIRGAGVSSDTQYF.

This clone has just one count. In nucleotides, the CDR3 is TGTGCCAGCAGTTTGCAGGGCACTGAAGCTTTCTTT. Protein product: CASSLQGTEAFF. J is TRBJ1-1 and V is TRBV27, with D perhaps TRBD1 (5 bases). Germline CDR1 and CDR2: MNHEY and SMNVEV (reference sequence). The CDR3 has 12 residues. V was cut by 3 bases and J by 4 bases, with 6 bases left in between.

The chain links TRBV7-2 to TRBJ1-2; 9 positions agree with TRBD1. This CDR3 is built from 13 residues. V trimming: 3 bases; J trimming: 4 bases; junction bases outside the gene matches: 0. CDR1 is SGHTA, CDR2 FQGNSA, per germline. The CDR3 nucleotides are TGTGCCAGCAGCTTGGGACAGGGCTATGGCTACACCTTC. This sequence encodes CASSLGQGYGYTF.

The chain couples TRBV6-5 to TRBJ2-2; maybe TRBD2 (6 bases). This CDR3 region has 14 residues. Trimming removed 4 bases from V and 1 base from J, with 7 bases in between. Germline V CDR1 and CDR2: MNHEY, SVGAGI. This chain's CDR3 is CASSLGGNTGELFF. CDR3 sequence (DNA): TGTGCCAGCAGTTTGGGGGGGAACACCGGGGAGCTGTTTTTT.

V and J are TRBV7-2 and TRBJ2-3; 8 nucleotides match TRBD1. The germline gives CDR1 SGHTA, CDR2 FQGNSA. This CDR3 has 15 amino acids. V lost 1 base, J lost 5 bases, and 5 bases stayed unmatched. Here the CDR3 reads CASSLVRTGRDTQYF. The CDR3 DNA sequence: TGTGCCAGCAGCTTAGTTCGGACAGGGCGAGATACGCAGTATTTT. Full variable domain (missing parts from reference TRBV7-2 and TRBJ2-3): GAGVSQSPSNKVTEKGKDVELRCDPISGHTALYWYRQSLGQGLEFLIYFQGNSAPDKSGLPSDRFSAERTGGSVSTLTIQRTQQEDSAVYLCASSLVRTGRDTQYFGPGTRLTVL.

The chain has TRBV3-1 (or the pseudogene TRBV3-2) and TRBJ2-1, with TRBD1 identical over 11 bases. The V gene end was trimmed by 0 bases and the J gene end by 4 bases; junction bases not matched to a gene: 5. In germline, CDR1 is LGHDT, CDR2 YNNKEL (reference sequence). The length of the CDR3 is 17 residues. The CDR3 nucleotides are TGTGCCAGCAGCCAAGATACCGGGACAGGGGGTTACAATGAGCAGTTCTTC. Its protein product is CASSQDTGTGGYNEQFF.

The chain employs TRBV7-2 and TRBJ2-5; 8 bases fit TRBD2. The CDR3 totals 14 residues. The V gene's germline CDR1 is SGHTA and CDR2 FQGNSA. V dropped 1 base and J dropped 5; count of bases not matched to a gene: 3. CDR3: CASSLVRGAETQYF. The CDR3 coding sequence is TGTGCCAGCAGCTTAGTGCGGGGGGCGGAGACCCAGTACTTC.

This chain's CDR3 is CASGGSTYEQYF. DNA for the CDR3: TGTGCCAGCGGGGGCTCAACCTACGAGCAGTACTTC. The chain has TRBV7-2 and TRBJ2-7; possible D gene TRBD1, 6 bases. Germline-derived CDR1 and CDR2 are SGHTA and FQGNSA. CDR3 length equals 12 residues. Trimming shortened V by 8 bases and J by 2 bases, and 10 bases separated the two germline ends.

The chain employs TRBV19 and TRBJ1-5; 10 bases map to TRBD1. The CDR3 is made up of 16 amino acids. Looked up from germline, CDR1 is LNHDA and CDR2 is SQIVND (reference sequence). The junction had 9 bases not matched to a gene; V was cut back by 5 bases and J by 5 bases. The CDR3 DNA reads TGTGCCAGTAGTGCAGCCCTCGGACAGGGGGATCAGCCCCAGCATTTT. It codes for CASSAALGQGDQPQHF.

This clone was observed a single time. The gene calls are TRBV19 and TRBJ2-7, with TRBD2 matching over 7 bases. CDR3 length: 15 residues. The trim removed 0 bases at V and 2 bases at J, leaving 4 bases unmatched. Looked up from germline, CDR1 is LNHDA and CDR2 is SQIVND (reference sequence). The CDR3 DNA follows: TGTGCCAGTAGTATAGAGGGGGGGATGACCTACGAGCAGTACTTC. Its protein product is CASSIEGGMTYEQYF.

This chain uses TRBV5-1 with TRBJ1-4; 8 bases match TRBD1. V dropped 4 bases and J dropped 2; count of bases not matched to a gene: 4. The CDR3 length is 15 residues. CDR1 and CDR2 from the germline V gene are SGHRS and YFSETQ. The CDR3 coding sequence is TGCGCCAGCAGCGGCCAGGGGGCGACTAATGAAAAACTGTTTTTT. This gives the protein CASSGQGATNEKLFF.

This chain links TRBV29-1 with TRBJ1-4, with D unresolved. Germline V gene lookup returns CDR1 SQVTM and CDR2 ANQGSEA. The CDR3 has 9 residues. V dropped 5 bases and J dropped 14 bases, with 9 bases sitting between them. This CDR3 is CSVRQRLFF. DNA of the CDR3: TGCAGCGTTCGTCAGAGGCTGTTTTTT.

The sample holds one count of this clone. The chain has TRBV19 and TRBJ2-1; possibly TRBD1 for D (5 bases). This CDR3 comprises 14 residues. V gave up 3 bases and J gave up 9 bases, with 15 bases separating them. Germline CDR1 is LNHDA and CDR2 is SQIVND (reference sequence). CDR3 in DNA: TGTGCCAGTAGTATCCAAAGGGGAACGGTTGAGCAGTTCTTC. It yields the protein CASSIQRGTVEQFF.

The chain carries TRBV12-3 or TRBV12-4 and TRBJ1-2; TRBD1 matches at 8 bases. The CDR3 covers 12 residues. V lost 6 bases to trimming and J lost 10 bases; unmatched junction nucleotides: 7. The CDR3 loop is CASREGQAPYTF. CDR3 nucleotides: TGTGCCAGCAGAGAGGGACAGGCCCCCTACACCTTC.

The chain carries TRBV6-5 and TRBJ2-2, with D possibly matching TRBD1 (6 bases). There are 14 residues in the CDR3. The germline gives CDR1 MNHEY, CDR2 SVGAGI. V was pared by 4 bases and J by 4 bases, with 10 bases between. The CDR3 reads CASSSTGLTGELFF. CDR3 sequence (DNA): TGTGCCAGCAGTTCAACAGGGCTCACCGGGGAGCTGTTTTTT.

This clone is deemed medium-sized (0.01 to 0.1%). The chain couples TRBV15 to TRBJ1-1; D not certain. Germline-derived CDR1 and CDR2 are LNHNV and YYDKDF (reference sequence). CDR3 length equals 12 residues. Trimming cost V 8 bases and J 2 bases, with 9 bases left between them. The CDR3 region has the DNA TGTGCCACCGGGAGGGCAAACACTGAAGCTTTCTTT. Encoded protein: CATGRANTEAFF.

With regard to this clone: Other DNA sequences of this sample code for an identical CDR3. The CDR3 loop reads CASSLGSYEQYF. The CDR3 DNA sequence: TGTGCCAGCAGTTTAGGTAGCTACGAGCAGTACTTC. This chain uses TRBV12-3 or TRBV12-4 with TRBJ2-7; no definite D call. The germline V and J ends were trimmed by 1 base and 3 bases, with 4 bases remaining between them. The CDR3 sequence is 12 residues long.